These T cell receptor beta chains were read from a single sample in a study of neurological immune-mediated disorders. TCRdb used MiXCR to reprocess the 5' RACE reads, holding one entry per CDR3 protein. The table has approximately 44,000 distinct CDR3 sequences, roughly 14% seen once. Sequencing input: CD4+ T cells from blood. The receptors derive from a woman aged 55-70 years with HTLV-1-associated myelopathy (HAM/TSP). Both conserved end residues are part of each CDR3. Fields, in order: clone size, V gene, D gene, J gene, CDR3 protein, CDR3 DNA. The D gene is left open where the match is weak. The size entry is marked missing in some rows and otherwise reads once, few, many or a size class.

many	TRBV5-1	-	TRBJ2-7	CASSLLASSIYEQYF	TGCGCCAGCAGCTTGCTAGCTAGCTCCATCTACGAGCAGTACTTC
many	TRBV20-1	-	TRBJ1-4	CSASNRARTNEKLFF	TGCAGTGCTAGTAACAGGGCTCGAACTAATGAAAAACTGTTTTTT
many	TRBV14	TRBD2	TRBJ2-1	CASSLAMASGSEQFF	TGTGCCAGCAGCCTCGCCATGGCTAGCGGGAGTGAGCAGTTCTTC
many	TRBV20-1	-	TRBJ1-3	CSARDASAGHRNTIYF	TGCAGTGCTAGAGATGCGTCGGCAGGGCACCGAAACACCATATATTTT
many	TRBV10-2	-	TRBJ1-5	CASREFRTDQPQHF	TGCGCCAGCAGGGAATTTCGGACAGACCAGCCCCAGCATTTT
many	TRBV20-1	-	TRBJ1-1	CGCEGHPNTEAFF	TGCGGGTGTGAGGGGCACCCGAACACTGAAGCTTTCTTT
many	TRBV5-5	-	TRBJ1-6	CASSLVGVPLHF	TGTGCCAGCAGCTTGGTTGGGGTTCCCCTCCACTTT
many	TRBV21-1	-	TRBJ1-2	CASRTSIRANYGYTF	TGTGCCAGCAGGACAAGTATACGAGCTAACTATGGCTACACCTTC
many	TRBV5-1	-	TRBJ1-2	CASSFEGSGTDGYTF	TGCGCCAGCAGCTTCGAGGGCAGTGGGACTGATGGCTACACCTTC
many	TRBV5-5	-	TRBJ1-6	CASSLEQGDSPLHF	TGTGCCAGCAGCTTGGAACAGGGTGATTCACCCCTCCACTTT
many	TRBV20-1	-	TRBJ1-2	CSARPRGNYGYTF	TGCAGTGCTAGACCTAGAGGGAACTATGGCTACACCTTC
few	TRBV20-1	TRBD2	TRBJ2-3	CSATSGGISTDTQYF	TGCAGTGCTACCAGCGGGGGGATCAGCACAGATACGCAGTATTTT
-	TRBV20-1	TRBD2	TRBJ2-3	CSAPLGVGGASTDTQYF	TGCAGTGCTCCCCTCGGAGTCGGGGGGGCTAGCACAGATACGCAGTATTTT
many	TRBV5-1	TRBD2	TRBJ2-3	CASSPGLAGGLPDTQYF	TGCGCCAGCAGCCCCGGACTAGCGGGGGGTTTGCCAGATACGCAGTATTTT
medium-sized	TRBV9	-	TRBJ2-5	CASSAGLTPLKETQYF	TGTGCCAGCAGCGCCGGACTAACCCCCCTCAAAGAGACCCAGTACTTC
many	TRBV20-1	-	TRBJ1-2	CSLLLHGNYGYTF	TGCAGTCTGCTACTCCACGGTAACTATGGCTACACCTTC
many	TRBV7-9	TRBD2	TRBJ2-5	CASSSLAGVHQETQYF	TGTGCCAGCAGCTCTTTAGCGGGGGTACACCAAGAGACCCAGTACTTC
many	TRBV5-1	TRBD1	TRBJ1-3	CASSRGQGDGNTIYF	TGCGCCAGCAGCAGAGGACAGGGCGATGGAAACACCATATATTTT
many	TRBV5-1	-	TRBJ1-1	CASSLGLGETTAFF	TGCGCCAGCAGCTTGGGGCTCGGGGAGACTACAGCTTTCTTT
many	TRBV30	-	TRBJ2-2	CACFLIGKAGELFF	TGTGCCTGTTTTCTCATCGGAAAGGCCGGGGAGCTGTTTTTT
many	TRBV10-3	TRBD1	TRBJ2-5	CAISPGQGAGETQYF	TGTGCCATCAGTCCGGGACAGGGGGCGGGGGAGACCCAGTACTTC
many	TRBV5-1	TRBD1	TRBJ1-6	CASSLGDSGGLNSPLHF	TGCGCCAGCAGCTTGGGGGACAGTGGGGGACTAAATTCACCCCTCCACTTT
once	TRBV6-5	-	TRBJ2-1	CASKWDWGREQFF	TGTGCCAGCAAATGGGACTGGGGGCGCGAGCAGTTCTTC
-	TRBV6-6	TRBD1	TRBJ2-1	CASTGTGYNEQFF	TGTGCCAGCACCGGGACAGGTTACAATGAGCAGTTCTTC
many	TRBV6-5	-	TRBJ1-1	CASSYQGWGGKNTEAFF	TGTGCCAGCAGTTATCAGGGTTGGGGGGGAAAGAACACTGAAGCTTTCTTT
medium-sized	TRBV7-2	-	TRBJ1-5	CASSLAPGVYQPQHF	TGTGCCAGCAGCTTAGCTCCAGGGGTTTATCAGCCCCAGCATTTT
-	TRBV7-9	TRBD2	TRBJ2-1	CASSFVTLTSGGADEQFF	TGTGCCAGCAGCTTCGTTACCCTGACTAGCGGGGGGGCAGATGAGCAGTTCTTC
many	TRBV10-3	-	TRBJ1-5	CAISEIDKNQPQHF	TGTGCCATCAGTGAGATTGACAAAAATCAGCCCCAGCATTTT
many	TRBV5-1	-	TRBJ2-1	CASSLDIWGTSQYNEQFF	TGCGCCAGCAGCTTGGACATCTGGGGGACTTCCCAATACAATGAGCAGTTCTTC
-	TRBV25-1	-	TRBJ2-3	CASRGGLRTQYF	TGTGCCAGCAGGGGGGGTTTACGGACGCAGTATTTT
many	TRBV25-1	TRBD1	TRBJ2-1	CASSEEGQYYNEQFF	TGTGCCAGCAGTGAAGAGGGACAGTACTACAATGAGCAGTTCTTC
many	TRBV9	TRBD1	TRBJ2-6	CASSVAWTGGVWSGANVLTF	TGTGCCAGCAGCGTAGCTTGGACAGGGGGCGTATGGTCTGGGGCCAACGTCCTGACTTTC
once	TRBV5-1	TRBD1	TRBJ2-1	CANSLGTGVYNERFF	TGCGCCAACAGCCTCGGGACAGGGGTATACAATGAGCGGTTCTTC
many	TRBV20-1	-	TRBJ1-2	CSARDFSRGDYGYTF	TGCAGTGCTAGAGATTTTTCGCGGGGAGACTATGGCTACACCTTC
many	TRBV10-3	-	TRBJ2-2	CAISERGNTGELFF	TGTGCCATCAGTGAGCGGGGGAACACCGGGGAGCTGTTTTTT
-	TRBV24-1	-	TRBJ1-2	CATSDSGDDYTF	TGTGCCACCAGCGACTCAGGGGACGACTACACCTTC
many	TRBV7-2	-	TRBJ1-3	CASSLTGHSGNTIYF	TGTGCCAGCAGCTTAACAGGGCACTCTGGAAACACCATATATTTT
many	TRBV20-1	TRBD2	TRBJ2-7	CSATSRASGSYEQYF	TGCAGTGCCACGAGTAGGGCTAGCGGCTCCTACGAGCAGTACTTC
-	TRBV4-2	-	TRBJ1-1	CASSQDDLESWGGTEAFF	TGTGCCAGCAGCCAAGATGATCTCGAAAGCTGGGGAGGCACTGAAGCTTTCTTT
many	TRBV25-1	TRBD2	TRBJ2-1	CASSITGTTHREQFF	TGTGCCAGCAGTATAACCGGGACTACTCATAGGGAGCAGTTCTTC
many	TRBV20-1	-	TRBJ1-1	CSALQGLHHGTEAFF	TGCAGTGCTCTCCAGGGACTACATCATGGCACTGAAGCTTTCTTT
many	TRBV6-2/TRBV6-3	-	TRBJ2-2	CASTLPSVVGELFF	TGTGCCAGCACCCTTCCTTCCGTGGTCGGGGAGCTGTTTTTT